These 17 T cell receptor beta chains share one sample of origin, sequenced in a study of CD8 T cells in Susac syndrome. Random hexamers served to reverse transcribe roughly 0.45 to 1 ug RNA. MiXCR was run by TCRdb on the immunoSEQ multiplex PCR reads, yielding one entry per CDR3 protein. This sample has over 130,000 distinct CDR3 sequences, with around 95% found just once. The sample consisted of CD4+ T cells from PBMCs. The source of these receptors is a human donor with multiple sclerosis.

The chain couples TRBV24-1 to TRBJ1-1, with D tentatively TRBD1 (5 bases). Trimming cost V 7 bases and J 8 bases, with 10 bases left between them. The CDR3 totals 11 residues. CDR1 is KGHDR and CDR2 is SFDVKD in the germline V gene. The CDR3 sequence is CATRRGEEAFF. CDR3 bases: TGTGCCACCAGGAGGGGCGAGGAAGCTTTCTTT.

The chain couples TRBV2 to TRBJ1-2; D is perhaps TRBD1 (5 bases). Trimming took 5 bases from V and 0 from J, leaving 7 bases between them. From germline, CDR1 is SNHLY and CDR2 FYNNEI. This CDR3 comprises 13 residues. CDR3 loop: CASSLTANYGYTF. CDR3 bases: TGTGCCAGCAGTCTGACAGCTAACTATGGCTACACCTTC.

The chain couples TRBV6-4 to TRBJ1-6; D is unresolved. Germline V lookup: CDR1 MRHNA, CDR2 SNTAGT. The CDR3 covers 13 residues. Deletions cut 2 bases from V and 10 bases from J, with 9 bases between. CDR3 amino acids: CASSDTIWSPLHF. The CDR3, as DNA: TGTGCCAGCAGTGACACGATTTGGTCACCCCTCCACTTT.

This clonotype was picked up one time. The chain links TRBV3-1 to TRBJ2-4; the D call may be TRBD1 or TRBD2 (5 bases each). Trimming removed 0 bases at V and 9 bases at J, with 12 bases between. CDR3 length equals 14 residues. Germline CDR1 and CDR2: LGHDT and YNNKEL (reference sequence). CDR3 in amino acids: CASSQDLGTVIQYF. Here the CDR3 DNA reads TGTGCCAGCAGCCAAGATCTTGGGACGGTCATTCAGTACTTC.

This clonotype was seen only once. The V call is TRBV5-1, the J call TRBJ1-1; D unresolved. Germline assignment: CDR1 SGHRS and CDR2 YFSETQ. V was shortened by 0 bases and J by 1 base, with 7 bases between the two germline ends. The CDR3 covers 14 residues. CDR3 in amino acids: CASSLDTSNTEAFF. The CDR3 DNA reads TGCGCCAGCAGCTTGGATACCTCGAACACTGAAGCTTTCTTT.

The table lists this clonotype with a count of one. This sequence joins TRBV27 and TRBJ1-5, with D possibly matching TRBD1 (5 bases). This CDR3 has 14 residues. The germline V gene encodes CDR1 MNHEY and CDR2 SMNVEV (reference sequence). Trimming removed 4 bases from V and 2 bases from J, with 9 bases in between. Here the CDR3 DNA reads TGTGCCAGCAGTTCCCGGGACGGCAATCAGCCCCAGCATTTT. Translation gives CASSSRDGNQPQHF.

The CDR3 sequence is CSVGGGRWGNTIYF. CDR3 nucleotides: TGCAGCGTCGGAGGGGGACGTTGGGGAAACACCATATATTTT. This chain joins TRBV29-1 and TRBJ1-3, with TRBD1 as a possible D gene (6 bases). The CDR3 is made up of 14 amino acids. Per the germline V gene, CDR1 is SQVTM and CDR2 is ANQGSEA. The ends were cut back, 6 bases at V and 4 bases at J, with 16 bases in the middle.

CDR3 DNA sequence: TGTGCCAGCATGGGACAGCCCTACACTGAAGCTTTCTTT. Translation: CASMGQPYTEAFF. This chain uses TRBV6-5 with TRBJ1-1; 7 bases fit TRBD1. Trimming removed 7 bases from V and 3 bases from J; junction bases left unmatched: 5. The CDR3 sequence is 13 residues long. CDR1 and CDR2 (germline): MNHEY, SVGAGI.

The rearrangement joins TRBV20-1 to TRBJ2-5; D may be TRBD1 (6 bases). The CDR3 totals 16 residues. The ends were cut back, 0 bases at V and 2 bases at J, with 16 bases in the middle. Germline V gene lookup returns CDR1 DFQATT and CDR2 SNEGSKA (reference sequence). The CDR3 spells CSARDPRGLEQETQYF. As DNA, the CDR3 is TGCAGTGCTAGAGATCCCAGGGGTTTAGAGCAAGAGACCCAGTACTTC.

A single count supports this clonotype. This chain links TRBV24-1 with TRBJ1-2; D call uncertain. The CDR3 extends over 13 amino acids. Germline V gene data show CDR1 as KGHDR and CDR2 as SFDVKD. Trimming removed 2 bases at V and 8 bases at J, with 11 bases between. The CDR3 loop reads CATSDSLSTGYTF. CDR3 in DNA: TGTGCCACCAGTGATTCACTGTCCACGGGCTACACCTTC.

The chain couples TRBV20-1 to TRBJ2-3, with 10 bases matching TRBD1. Germline V lookup: CDR1 DFQATT, CDR2 SNEGSKA (reference sequence). J lost 4 bases, V lost 6 bases, and 4 bases had no gene match. The CDR3 covers 13 residues. CDR3 DNA sequence: TGCAGTGCCGGACAGGGGGGACCAGATACGCAGTATTTT. Protein: CSAGQGGPDTQYF.

The count of this clonotype is one. This rearrangement joins TRBV5-4 to TRBJ1-2; TRBD1 aligns across 8 bases. With V trimmed by 4 bases and J by 2 bases, 7 bases remained unmatched. The germline V gene has CDR1 SGHNT and CDR2 YYREEE (reference sequence). The CDR3 extends over 15 amino acids. CDR3 region: CASSPDRVGNYGYTF. The DNA of the CDR3 is TGTGCCAGCAGCCCGGACAGGGTGGGGAACTATGGCTACACCTTC.

The CDR3 sequence is CSAAGDNTDTQYF. For the CDR3, the DNA is TGCAGCGCGGCAGGGGATAACACAGATACGCAGTATTTT. The V call is TRBV29-1, the J call TRBJ2-3, with a possible D match to TRBD1 (6 bases). Germline CDR1 reads SQVTM; CDR2 reads ANQGSEA. This CDR3 region has 13 residues. Trimming took 7 bases from V and 2 from J, leaving 13 bases between them.

The chain employs TRBV27 and TRBJ2-7; 11 bases are a match to TRBD2. CDR3 length: 14 amino acids. V dropped 6 bases and J dropped 6; count of bases not matched to a gene: 7. CDR1 and CDR2 (germline): MNHEY, SMNVEV (reference sequence). The CDR3 DNA sequence: TGTGCCAGCAGACTAGCGGGGGAACTACGCGAGCAGTACTTC. Protein: CASRLAGELREQYF.

This chain connects TRBV3-1 to TRBJ2-5; D possibly corresponds to TRBD1 (5 bases). V lost 1 base to trimming and J lost 5 bases, with 8 bases between them. The CDR3 totals 13 residues. The V gene's germline CDR1 is LGHDT and CDR2 YNNKEL (reference sequence). The CDR3 spells CASSQAGRETQYF. The CDR3 nucleotides read TGTGCCAGCAGCCAAGCAGGGCGCGAGACCCAGTACTTC.

The chain joins TRBV7-2 to TRBJ2-7, with a possible D match to TRBD1 (6 bases). CDR1 is SGHTA and CDR2 is FQGNSA in the germline V gene. The V gene lost 4 bases and the J gene lost 1 base, with 11 bases spanning the gap. This CDR3 contains 14 residues. DNA for the CDR3: TGTGCCAGCAGCTCGGCGACAGGTTCCTACGAGCAGTACTTC. Protein: CASSSATGSYEQYF.

The chain joins TRBV30 to TRBJ1-2; the D gene is possibly TRBD1 (5 bases). The CDR3 runs 13 residues. CDR1 GTSNPN and CDR2 SVGIG come from the germline V gene (reference sequence). V was shortened by 5 bases and J by 4 bases, with 14 bases between the two germline ends. The CDR3 bases are TGTGCCTGGGGGGGACCCCGTGGCTATGGCTACACCTTC. Translating it yields CAWGGPRGYGYTF.